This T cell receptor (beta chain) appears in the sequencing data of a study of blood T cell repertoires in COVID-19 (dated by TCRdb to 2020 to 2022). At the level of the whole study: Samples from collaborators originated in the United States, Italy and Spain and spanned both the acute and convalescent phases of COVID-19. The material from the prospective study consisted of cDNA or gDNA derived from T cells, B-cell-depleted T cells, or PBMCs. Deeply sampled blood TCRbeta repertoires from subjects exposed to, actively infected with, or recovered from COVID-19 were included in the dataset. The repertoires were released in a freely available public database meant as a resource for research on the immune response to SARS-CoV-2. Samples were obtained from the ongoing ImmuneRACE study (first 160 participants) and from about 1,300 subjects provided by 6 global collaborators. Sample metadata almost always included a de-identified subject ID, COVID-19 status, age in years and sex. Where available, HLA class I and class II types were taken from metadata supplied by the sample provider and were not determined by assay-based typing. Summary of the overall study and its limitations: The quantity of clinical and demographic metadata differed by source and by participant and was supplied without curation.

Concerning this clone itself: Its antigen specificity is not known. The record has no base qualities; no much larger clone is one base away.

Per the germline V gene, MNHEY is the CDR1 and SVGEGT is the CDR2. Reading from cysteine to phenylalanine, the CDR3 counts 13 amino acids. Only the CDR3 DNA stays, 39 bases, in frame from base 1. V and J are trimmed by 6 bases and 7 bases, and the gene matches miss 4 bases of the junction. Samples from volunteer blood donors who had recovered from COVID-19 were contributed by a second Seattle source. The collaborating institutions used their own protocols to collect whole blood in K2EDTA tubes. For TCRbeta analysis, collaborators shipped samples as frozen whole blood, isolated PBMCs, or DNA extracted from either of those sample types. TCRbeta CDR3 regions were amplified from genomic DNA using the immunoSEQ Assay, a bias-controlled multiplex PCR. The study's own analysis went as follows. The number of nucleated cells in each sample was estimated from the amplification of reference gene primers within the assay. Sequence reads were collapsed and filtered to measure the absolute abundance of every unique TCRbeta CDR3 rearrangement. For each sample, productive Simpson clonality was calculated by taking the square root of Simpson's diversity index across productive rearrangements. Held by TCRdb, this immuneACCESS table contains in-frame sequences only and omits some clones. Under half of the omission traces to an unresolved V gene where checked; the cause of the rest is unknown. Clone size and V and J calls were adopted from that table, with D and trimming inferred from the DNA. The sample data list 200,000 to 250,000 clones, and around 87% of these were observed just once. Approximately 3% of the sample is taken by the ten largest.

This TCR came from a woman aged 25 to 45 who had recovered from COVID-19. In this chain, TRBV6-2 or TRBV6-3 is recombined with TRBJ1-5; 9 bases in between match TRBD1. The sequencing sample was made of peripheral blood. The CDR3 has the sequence CASSGTGLQPQHF. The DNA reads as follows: TGTGCCAGCAGCGGGACAGGGCTGCAGCCCCAGCATTTT.